This T cell receptor (beta chain) was observed in a study of T-cell reconstitution after alpha-beta-depleted transplantation in children. Trimming removed 4 bases at V and 2 bases at J, with 20 bases between. Germline V lookup: CDR1 SGHDN, CDR2 FVKESK. The CDR3 sequence is 17 residues long. Unique molecular identifiers were incorporated into the prepared TCRbeta library. TCRdb re-analysed the PCR reads in MiXCR, keeping a single row per CDR3 protein. This table has a few hundred thousand distinct CDR3 sequences, 10% appearing once. The sequenced sample was PBMCs from the stem cell graft donor, obtained from the stem cell graft. V is TRBV14 and J is TRBJ2-5; possibly TRBD1 or TRBD2 for D (5 bases each). This clonotype originated in a human donor who donated a stem cell graft to a child with acute lymphoblastic leukemia. CDR3 in amino acids: CASSLRTGKGPQETQYF. DNA for the CDR3: TGTGCCAGCAGCCTACGAACGGGGAAGGGACCGCAAGAGACCCAGTACTTC.